Detailed here is one T cell receptor (beta chain). Its antigen is undetermined. Profiled with immunoSEQ multiplex PCR; TCRdb holds only in-frame clones, not every one. In the table there are over 100,000 clones, around 87% of which are singletons. This entry belongs to a study of T cell responses to AZD1222 COVID-19 vaccine. Points from the study as a whole: Along spike, vaccine-associated CD4 TCRs were found throughout, with dominance at 160-218 and 743-854.

V was pared by 0 bases and J by 4 bases, with 9 bases between. Germline V gives CDR1 LNHNV, CDR2 YYDKDF (reference sequence). The length of the CDR3 is 14 residues. Second-dose intervals near 4 or 12 weeks were combined. The genes are TRBV15 and TRBJ1-1; no clear D gene. The sequencing here drew on peripheral blood, taken 28 days after the second AZD1222 dose. The source is an adult who received the AZD1222 COVID-19 vaccine. Here the CDR3 DNA reads TGTGCCACCAGCAGAGATCGGGCTGCCACTGAAGCTTTCTTT. Encoded protein: CATSRDRAATEAFF.